This TCR beta chain was observed in a study of blood T cell repertoires in COVID-19. Overall study: Sources were T cells, B-cell-depleted T cells, or PBMCs; the material itself was cDNA or gDNA.

Germline V gene data show CDR1 as LGHNA and CDR2 as YSLEER. J was trimmed by 9 bases and V by 0 bases; bases with no gene match: 5. The CDR3 contains 15 residues. Methods used by the authors: Amplification with reference gene primers provided the estimates of nucleated cell counts. Clones were sequenced by immunoSEQ multiplex PCR, and TCRdb holds only the in-frame ones, with some missing. V and J calls and clone size are as listed in that table; D and trimming were resolved from the DNA. The sample shows approximately 46,000 clones, 70% to 85% of them seen only once. The sequencing sample was made of peripheral blood. The genes are TRBV4-3 and TRBJ1-6, with 7 bases matching TRBD1. This TCR was recovered from a human donor in a cohort sampled during active COVID-19. The CDR3 loop is CASSQENRGTSPLHF. Written as DNA, the CDR3 is TGCGCCAGCAGCCAAGAGAACAGGGGCACTTCACCCCTCCACTTT.